These T cell receptor beta chains were read from a single sample in a study of graft-versus-host responses after intestinal transplantation. Sequencing was performed with immunoSEQ multiplex PCR; in TCRdb, only in-frame clones are kept and a portion is missing. Of approximately 77,000 clones in the sample, roughly 90% are singletons; the top ten hold about 0.67%. Sequencing was performed on PBMCs, taken 98 days after intestinal transplantation. These receptors were obtained from a human patient who received an intestinal transplant, so some T cells may come from the graft donor. Both conserved end residues are part of each CDR3. A D gene is named only where the DNA matches it firmly. Clone size is given for some rows only: seen once, a few or many times, or a class if the clone is expanded.

J gene,clone size,D gene,V gene,CDR3 protein,CDR3 DNA
TRBJ2-2,-,-,TRBV1,CTSSLRVTGELFF,TGCACCAGCAGCCTCAGGGTTACCGGGGAGCTGTTTTTT
TRBJ2-3,-,TRBD2,TRBV6-1,CASPGTSKDTQYF,TGTGCCAGCCCCGGGACTAGCAAAGATACGCAGTATTTT
TRBJ1-5,once,-,TRBV6-1,CASSEGDQPQHF,TGTGCCAGCAGTGAGGGGGATCAGCCCCAGCATTTT
TRBJ2-5,-,TRBD1,TRBV28,CASSFSPDRDQETQYF,TGTGCCAGCAGTTTTTCTCCCGACAGGGACCAAGAGACCCAGTACTTC
TRBJ2-3,-,TRBD2,TRBV7-9,CASSSTSGTDTQYF,TGTGCCAGCAGCTCGACTAGCGGGACAGATACGCAGTATTTT
TRBJ2-5,-,TRBD2,TRBV27,CASSLSRGLAEETQYF,TGTGCCAGCAGTTTATCTCGGGGACTAGCAGAAGAGACCCAGTACTTC
TRBJ2-1,-,-,TRBV25-1,CASSERRYNEQFF,TGTGCCAGCAGTGAACGGCGGTACAATGAGCAGTTCTTC
TRBJ2-3,-,-,TRBV9,CASSVDFTDTQYF,TGTGCCAGCAGCGTAGACTTCACAGATACGCAGTATTTT
TRBJ2-7,-,TRBD2,TRBV6-4,CASRGLAGEYEQYF,TGTGCCAGCAGAGGACTAGCGGGAGAGTACGAGCAGTACTTC
TRBJ2-7,-,-,TRBV5-6,CASSFGDYEQYF,TGTGCCAGCAGCTTCGGAGATTACGAGCAGTACTTC
TRBJ2-7,-,-,TRBV6-1,CASSEFRTDEQYF,TGTGCCAGCAGTGAATTCCGGACAGACGAGCAGTACTTC
TRBJ1-2,-,TRBD1,TRBV7-9,CASSSAGTGYGYTF,TGTGCCAGCAGCTCGGCCGGGACAGGGTATGGCTACACCTTC
TRBJ2-7,-,-,TRBV5-4,CATSPPGGANYEQYF,TGTGCCACCAGTCCTCCTGGAGGGGCGAACTACGAGCAGTACTTC
TRBJ2-7,-,-,TRBV28,CASSPTADSYEQYF,TGTGCCAGCAGTCCCACAGCGGACTCCTACGAGCAGTACTTC
TRBJ2-7,-,TRBD1,TRBV11-2,CASSSDRGYYEQYF,TGTGCCAGCAGCTCTGACAGGGGTTATTACGAGCAGTACTTC
TRBJ2-7,-,TRBD2,TRBV6-1,CASSEDLAGGIYEQYF,TGTGCCAGCAGTGAAGATCTAGCGGGGGGCATATACGAGCAGTACTTC
TRBJ1-2,-,-,TRBV9,CASGPGNYGYTF,TGTGCCAGCGGCCCGGGAAACTATGGCTACACCTTC
TRBJ1-5,once,TRBD1,TRBV7-8,CASSLATGGQPQHF,TGTGCCAGCAGCTTAGCGACAGGGGGTCAGCCCCAGCATTTT
TRBJ2-1,-,TRBD2,TRBV5-1,CASSWTSGGLYNEQFF,TGCGCCAGCAGCTGGACTAGCGGGGGCCTCTACAATGAGCAGTTCTTC
TRBJ1-5,-,-,TRBV6-6,CASSQYSNQPQHF,TGTGCCAGCAGTCAGTATAGCAATCAGCCCCAGCATTTT
TRBJ2-2,-,TRBD1,TRBV10-3,CAISEGTGETGELFF,TGTGCCATCAGTGAAGGGACAGGGGAGACCGGGGAGCTGTTTTTT
TRBJ2-5,-,TRBD2,TRBV7-2,CASSRASGRGAQETQYF,TGTGCCAGCAGCCGCGCGTCGGGGCGGGGGGCCCAAGAGACCCAGTACTTC
TRBJ2-1,-,-,TRBV5-1,CASSLAGAGGNEQFF,TGCGCCAGCAGCTTGGCGGGGGCCGGGGGCAATGAGCAGTTCTTC
TRBJ1-1,once,-,TRBV7-3,CASSQSTYTEAFF,TGTGCCAGCAGTCAGAGTACTTACACTGAAGCTTTCTTT
TRBJ2-5,-,TRBD2,TRBV5-1,CASSDPGLVRLETQYF,TGCGCCAGCAGTGATCCGGGACTAGTGAGGTTGGAGACCCAGTACTTC